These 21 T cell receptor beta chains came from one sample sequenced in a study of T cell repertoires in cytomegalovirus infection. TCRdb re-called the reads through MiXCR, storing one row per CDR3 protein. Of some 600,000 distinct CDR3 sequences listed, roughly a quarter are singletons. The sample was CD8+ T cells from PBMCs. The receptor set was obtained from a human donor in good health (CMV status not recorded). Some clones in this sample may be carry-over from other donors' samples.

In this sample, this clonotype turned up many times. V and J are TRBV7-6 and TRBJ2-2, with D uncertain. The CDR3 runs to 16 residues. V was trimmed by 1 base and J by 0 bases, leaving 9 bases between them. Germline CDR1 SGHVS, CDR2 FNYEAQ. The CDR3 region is CASSLVGGTNTGELFF. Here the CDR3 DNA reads TGTGCCAGCAGCTTAGTAGGCGGAACGAACACCGGGGAGCTGTTTTTT.

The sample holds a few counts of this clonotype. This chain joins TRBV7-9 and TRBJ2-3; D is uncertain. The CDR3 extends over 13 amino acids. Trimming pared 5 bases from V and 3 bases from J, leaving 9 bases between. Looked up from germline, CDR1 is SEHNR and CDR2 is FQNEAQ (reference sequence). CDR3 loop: CASSPKTTDTQYF. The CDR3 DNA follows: TGTGCCAGCAGCCCCAAGACGACAGATACGCAGTATTTT.

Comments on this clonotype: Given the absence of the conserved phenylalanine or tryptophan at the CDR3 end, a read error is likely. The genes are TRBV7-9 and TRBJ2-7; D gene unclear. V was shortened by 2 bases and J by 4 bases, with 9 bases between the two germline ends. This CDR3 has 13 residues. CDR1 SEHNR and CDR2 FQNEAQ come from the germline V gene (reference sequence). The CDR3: CASSLPDVYEQYS. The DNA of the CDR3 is TGTGCCAGCAGCTTACCGGACGTTTACGAGCAGTACTCC.

CDR3 protein: CSASGQTQYF. As DNA, the CDR3 is TGCAGTGCTAGTGGGCAGACCCAGTACTTC. This chain links TRBV20-1 with TRBJ2-5, with unresolved D. V was pared by 3 bases and J by 6 bases, with 5 bases between. Germline V CDR1 and CDR2: DFQATT, SNEGSKA (reference sequence). The length of the CDR3 is 10 residues.

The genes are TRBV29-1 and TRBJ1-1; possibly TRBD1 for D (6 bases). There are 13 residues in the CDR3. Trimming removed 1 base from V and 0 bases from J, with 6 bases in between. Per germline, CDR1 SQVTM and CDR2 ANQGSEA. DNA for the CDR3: TGCAGCGTTGAAGGGGACATGAACACTGAAGCTTTCTTT. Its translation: CSVEGDMNTEAFF.

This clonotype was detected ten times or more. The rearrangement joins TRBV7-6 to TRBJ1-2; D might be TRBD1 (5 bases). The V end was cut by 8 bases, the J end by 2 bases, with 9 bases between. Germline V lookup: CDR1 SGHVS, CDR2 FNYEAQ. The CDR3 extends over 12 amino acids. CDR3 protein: CASGPGNYGYTF. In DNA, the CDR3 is TGTGCCAGCGGGCCAGGGAACTATGGCTACACCTTC.

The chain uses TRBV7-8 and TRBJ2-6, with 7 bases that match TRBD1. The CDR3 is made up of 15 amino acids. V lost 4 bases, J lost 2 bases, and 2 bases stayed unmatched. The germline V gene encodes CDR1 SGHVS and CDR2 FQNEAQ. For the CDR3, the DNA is TGTGCCAGCAGCTCTGGGACAGCTGGGGCCAACGTCCTGACTTTC. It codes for CASSSGTAGANVLTF.

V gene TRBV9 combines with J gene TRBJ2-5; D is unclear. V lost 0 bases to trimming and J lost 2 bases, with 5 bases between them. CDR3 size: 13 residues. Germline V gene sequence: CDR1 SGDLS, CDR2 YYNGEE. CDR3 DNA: TGTGCCAGCAGCGTAGTAGAGCAAGAGACCCAGTACTTC. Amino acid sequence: CASSVVEQETQYF.

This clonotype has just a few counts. The CDR3 here is CASSPIAWLSGANVLTF. The CDR3 bases are TGTGCCAGCAGCCCGATAGCTTGGCTCTCTGGGGCCAACGTCCTGACTTTC. This chain joins TRBV7-2 and TRBJ2-6; D unclear. This CDR3 comprises 17 residues. Germline V gives CDR1 SGHTA, CDR2 FQGNSA. With 5 bases removed from V and 0 bases from J, the gap between germline ends came to 14 bases.

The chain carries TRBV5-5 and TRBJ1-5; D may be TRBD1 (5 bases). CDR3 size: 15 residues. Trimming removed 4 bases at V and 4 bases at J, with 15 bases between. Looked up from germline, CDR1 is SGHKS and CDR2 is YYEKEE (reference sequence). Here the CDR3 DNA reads TGTGCCAGCAGCCCGGGACCGCCGATGAATCAGCCCCAGCATTTT. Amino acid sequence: CASSPGPPMNQPQHF.

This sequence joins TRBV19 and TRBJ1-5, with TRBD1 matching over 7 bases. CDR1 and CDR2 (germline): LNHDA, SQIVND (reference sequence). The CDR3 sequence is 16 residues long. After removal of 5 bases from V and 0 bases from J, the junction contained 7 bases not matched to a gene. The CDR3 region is CASSPPGQYSNQPQHF. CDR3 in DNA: TGTGCCAGTAGTCCCCCGGGACAGTATAGCAATCAGCCCCAGCATTTT. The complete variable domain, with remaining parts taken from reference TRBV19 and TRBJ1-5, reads DGGITQSPKYLFRKEGQNVTLSCEQNLNHDAMYWYRQDPGQGLRLIYYSQIVNDFQKGDIAEGYSVSREKKESFPLTVTSAQKNPTAFYLCASSPPGQYSNQPQHFGDGTRLSIL.

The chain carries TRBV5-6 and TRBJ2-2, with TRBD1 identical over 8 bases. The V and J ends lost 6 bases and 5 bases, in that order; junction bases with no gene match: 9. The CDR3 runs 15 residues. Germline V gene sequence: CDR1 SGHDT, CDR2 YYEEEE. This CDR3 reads CASIADREGTGELFF. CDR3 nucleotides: TGTGCCAGCATTGCGGACAGGGAAGGGACCGGGGAGCTGTTTTTT.

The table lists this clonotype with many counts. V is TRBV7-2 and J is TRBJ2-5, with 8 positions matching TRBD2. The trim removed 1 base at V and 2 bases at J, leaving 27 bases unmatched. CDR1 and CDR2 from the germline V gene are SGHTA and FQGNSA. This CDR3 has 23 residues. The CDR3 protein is CASSLVLQGGAGAPKSVQETQYF. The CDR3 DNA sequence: TGTGCCAGCAGCTTAGTATTACAAGGAGGAGCGGGGGCGCCTAAGTCAGTACAAGAGACCCAGTACTTC.

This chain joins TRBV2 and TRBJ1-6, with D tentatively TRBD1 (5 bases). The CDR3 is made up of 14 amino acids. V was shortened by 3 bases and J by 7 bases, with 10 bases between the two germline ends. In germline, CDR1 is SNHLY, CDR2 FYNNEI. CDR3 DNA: TGTGCCAGCAGTGAGAGGGGCGGAAATTCACCCCTCCACTTT. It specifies CASSERGGNSPLHF.

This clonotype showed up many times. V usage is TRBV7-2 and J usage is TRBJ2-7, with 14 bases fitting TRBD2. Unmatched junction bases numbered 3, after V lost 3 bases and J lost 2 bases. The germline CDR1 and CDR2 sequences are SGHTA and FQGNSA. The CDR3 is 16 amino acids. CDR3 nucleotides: TGTGCCAGCAGCTTCTGGACTAGCGGGGGGACCTACGAGCAGTACTTC. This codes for CASSFWTSGGTYEQYF.

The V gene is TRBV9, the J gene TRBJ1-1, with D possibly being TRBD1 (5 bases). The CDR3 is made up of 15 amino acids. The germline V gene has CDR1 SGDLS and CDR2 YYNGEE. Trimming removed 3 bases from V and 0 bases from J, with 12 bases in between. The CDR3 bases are TGTGCCAGCAGCGCGGGACTTGGTATGAACACTGAAGCTTTCTTT. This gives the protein CASSAGLGMNTEAFF.

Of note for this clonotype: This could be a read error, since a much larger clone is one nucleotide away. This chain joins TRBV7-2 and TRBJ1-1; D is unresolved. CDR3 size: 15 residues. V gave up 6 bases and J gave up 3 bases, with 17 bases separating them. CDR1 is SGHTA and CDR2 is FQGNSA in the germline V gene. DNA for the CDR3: TGTGCCAGCAGGCTAAATCGGCTTCCGTACACTGAAGCTTTCTTT. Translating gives CASRLNRLPYTEAFF.

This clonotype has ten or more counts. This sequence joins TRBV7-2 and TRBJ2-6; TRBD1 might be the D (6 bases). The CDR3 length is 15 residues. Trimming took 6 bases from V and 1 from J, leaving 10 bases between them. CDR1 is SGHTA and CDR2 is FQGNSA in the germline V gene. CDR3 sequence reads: CASSLRGSGANVLTF. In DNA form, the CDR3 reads TGTGCCAGCAGTTTAAGGGGGTCTGGGGCCAACGTCCTGACTTTC.

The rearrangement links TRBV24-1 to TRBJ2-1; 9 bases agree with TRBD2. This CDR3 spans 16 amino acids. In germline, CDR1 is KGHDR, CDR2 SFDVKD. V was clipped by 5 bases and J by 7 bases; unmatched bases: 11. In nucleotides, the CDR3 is TGTGCCACCAGTGGGGCGACTAGCGGAGCTCCTAATGAGCAGTTCTTC. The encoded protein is CATSGATSGAPNEQFF.

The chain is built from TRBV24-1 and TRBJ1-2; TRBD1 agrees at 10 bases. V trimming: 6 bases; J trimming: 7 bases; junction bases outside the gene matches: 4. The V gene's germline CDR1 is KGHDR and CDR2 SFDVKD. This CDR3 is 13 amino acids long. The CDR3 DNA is TGTGCCACCAGTCCCGGGACAGGGGTTGGCTACACCTTC. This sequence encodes CATSPGTGVGYTF.

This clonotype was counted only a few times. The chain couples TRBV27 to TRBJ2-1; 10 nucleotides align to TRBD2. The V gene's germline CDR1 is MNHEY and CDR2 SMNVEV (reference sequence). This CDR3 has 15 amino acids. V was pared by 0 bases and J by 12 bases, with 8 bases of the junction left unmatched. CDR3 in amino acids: CASSLSSGGASSQFF. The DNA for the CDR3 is TGTGCCAGCAGTTTATCAAGCGGGGGGGCATCTTCGCAGTTCTTC.